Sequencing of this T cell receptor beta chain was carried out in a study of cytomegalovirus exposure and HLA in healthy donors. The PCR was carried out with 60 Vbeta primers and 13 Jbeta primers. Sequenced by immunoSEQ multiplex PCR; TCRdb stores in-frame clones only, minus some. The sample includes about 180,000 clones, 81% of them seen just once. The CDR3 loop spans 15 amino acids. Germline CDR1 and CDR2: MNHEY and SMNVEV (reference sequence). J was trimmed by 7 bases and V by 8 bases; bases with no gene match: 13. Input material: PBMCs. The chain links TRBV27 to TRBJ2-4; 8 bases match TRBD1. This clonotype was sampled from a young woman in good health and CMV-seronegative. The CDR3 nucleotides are TGTGCCAGCCATGAGGGGACAGGCGCGTGGAACATTCAGTACTTC. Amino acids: CASHEGTGAWNIQYF.